This T cell receptor (beta chain) was documented in a study of breast tumors, draining lymph nodes, adjacent tissues. Study results and limitations: Compared with lymph nodes, tumors were less diverse; compared with nontumor tissue, more. Tumor and nontumor repertoires were significantly more similar in luminal-like than in basal-like breast cancer. Data only fit, rather than demonstrated, lymph node origin of most tumor T cells. Most tumor T cells seemingly derive from lymph node, then expand in tumor.

Axillary draining lymph nodes of breast cancer patients supplied the node samples. This clonotype was seen repeatedly, ten times or more. Its specificity is not known. MiXCR, applied by TCRdb to the multiplex PCR reads, yields one record per CDR3 protein. This sample has roughly 130,000 distinct CDR3 sequences, with just under 20% found just once. Trimming removed 0 bases at V and 4 bases at J, with 12 bases between. This CDR3 has 15 amino acids. Germline lookup yields CDR1 MGHRA and CDR2 YSYEKL. The receptor was derived from a female donor with breast cancer. Some clones in this sample may be carry-over from other donors' samples. Material for sequencing was axillary lymph node tissue. The chain employs TRBV4-1 and TRBJ2-5; D is possibly TRBD2 (7 bases). The CDR3 DNA is TGCGCCAGCAGCCAAGAACCGGGGGGCGTAGAGACCCAGTACTTC. Protein: CASSQEPGGVETQYF.